These 10 T cell receptor beta chains were all obtained from the same sample, sequenced in a study of identical twins. TCRdb processed the 5' RACE reads anew with MiXCR; each CDR3 protein has one entry. The sample yields under 1 million distinct CDR3 sequences, roughly an eighth seen once. These data were also filed under a second study, of yellow fever vaccine responses in identical twins.

Material: PBMCs. Source of these receptors: a woman aged 18-29 years in good health.

This clonotype has a handful of counts. The chain has TRBV7-2 and TRBJ2-1; TRBD1 or TRBD2 may be the D gene (5 bases each). Per the germline V gene, CDR1 is SGHTA and CDR2 is FQGNSA. Trimming left V 8 bases short and J 6 bases short, with 14 bases between. This CDR3 spans 13 amino acids. DNA for the CDR3: TGTGCCAGCGCTGGGGGTTTGGGCAATGAGCAGTTCTTC. This gives the protein CASAGGLGNEQFF.

The DNA for the CDR3 is TGCAGTGCTAGAGTCCAGGGCATAGTAGGTGGCTACACCTTC. This gives the protein CSARVQGIVGGYTF. The J gene is TRBJ1-2, the V gene TRBV20-1, with D possibly being TRBD1 (5 bases). The length of the CDR3 is 14 residues. Germline V gene data show CDR1 as DFQATT and CDR2 as SNEGSKA (reference sequence). The V end was cut by 1 base, the J end by 7 bases, with 16 bases between.

V is TRBV29-1 and J is TRBJ2-3, with 13 bases fitting TRBD2. CDR3 size: 18 residues. CDR1 and CDR2 from the germline V gene are SQVTM and ANQGSEA. V lost 6 bases to trimming and J lost 2 bases; unmatched junction nucleotides: 14. The CDR3 DNA reads TGCAGCGTGGGAGCCGGTGGGGGACTAGCGGGGACCACAGATACGCAGTATTTT. It encodes CSVGAGGGLAGTTDTQYF.

The table lists this clonotype with a few counts. The chain employs TRBV3-1 and TRBJ2-1; maybe TRBD2 (5 bases). Germline V gene data show CDR1 as LGHDT and CDR2 as YNNKEL (reference sequence). CDR3 size: 16 residues. With 3 bases removed from V and 2 bases from J, the gap between germline ends came to 14 bases. The DNA of the CDR3 is TGTGCCAGCAGCCATCGGAAAAGCGGTACCTACAATGAGCAGTTCTTC. Amino acid sequence: CASSHRKSGTYNEQFF.

This clonotype has a handful of counts. The chain combines TRBV2 with TRBJ2-3, with D perhaps matching TRBD2 (5 bases). The CDR3 spans 16 residues. The germline gives CDR1 SNHLY, CDR2 FYNNEI. Trimming shortened V by 4 bases and J by 1 base, and 15 bases separated the two germline ends. The CDR3 nucleotides read TGTGCCAGCAGTGGGGCCGCGGGCCGCGGCACAGATACGCAGTATTTT. Amino acids: CASSGAAGRGTDTQYF.

The chain joins TRBV9 to TRBJ2-7; D is possibly TRBD2 (5 bases). With 0 bases removed from V and 2 bases from J, the gap between germline ends came to 9 bases. Germline values: CDR1 SGDLS, CDR2 YYNGEE. CDR3 size: 14 residues. The CDR3: CASSVDPGTYEQYF. CDR3 DNA sequence: TGTGCCAGCAGCGTAGATCCGGGAACCTACGAGCAGTACTTC.

This clonotype was detected only a few times. J is TRBJ1-3 and V is TRBV15; D is uncertain. This CDR3 contains 17 residues. Germline CDR1 and CDR2: LNHNV and YYDKDF (reference sequence). The V end was cut by 3 bases, the J end by 0 bases, with 15 bases between. For the CDR3, the DNA is TGTGCCACCAGCAGGGAACCTGGGAGAGACTCTGGAAACACCATATATTTT. It specifies CATSREPGRDSGNTIYF.

This chain links TRBV28 with TRBJ1-5; tentative D call: TRBD1 (5 bases). V lost 2 bases, J lost 4 bases, and 12 bases lay in between. CDR3 length equals 15 residues. Per germline, CDR1 MDHEN and CDR2 SYDVKM. In DNA, the CDR3 is TGTGCCAGCAGTTTACGGGGCAGGATTAATCAGCCCCAGCATTTT. Encoded protein: CASSLRGRINQPQHF. Variable domain in full (rest from reference TRBV28 and TRBJ1-5): DVKVTQSSRYLVKRTGEKVFLECVQDMDHENMFWYRQDPGLGLRLIYFSYDVKMKEKGDIPEGYSVSREKKERFSLILESASTNQTSMYLCASSLRGRINQPQHFGDGTRLSIL.

J is TRBJ1-1 and V is TRBV20-1, with 12 bases fitting TRBD1. The germline V gene has CDR1 DFQATT and CDR2 SNEGSKA (reference sequence). The CDR3 has 14 amino acids. With 5 bases clipped from V and 4 bases from J, the junction kept 5 bases outside the gene matches. In DNA form, the CDR3 reads TGCAGTGCTGACGGGACAGGGGGCGGCACTGAAGCTTTCTTT. Translated: CSADGTGGGTEAFF.

This clonotype has at least ten counts. The V call is TRBV7-6, the J call TRBJ2-7; D gene uncertain. The V end lost 4 bases, the J end lost 2 bases, and 9 bases lay between the germline ends. Per the germline V gene, CDR1 is SGHVS and CDR2 is FNYEAQ. The CDR3 consists of 13 residues. CDR3 region: CASSSALTYEQYF. The CDR3 DNA sequence: TGTGCCAGCAGCTCCGCCCTAACCTACGAGCAGTACTTC.